This T cell receptor (beta chain) was captured by sequencing in a study of OX40 agonist ivuxolimab in advanced cancers. This clone has only one observation. TCRdb's table, derived via immunoSEQ multiplex PCR, lists solely in-frame clones and lacks some. The repertoire has 60,000 to 80,000 clones, roughly 92% of them found once; the top ten carry less than 0.55%. Germline-derived CDR1 and CDR2 are MNHNS and SASEGT. The CDR3 consists of 13 residues. V was pared by 2 bases and J by 4 bases, with 8 bases between. The sequence came from an adult with an advanced solid tumor such as melanoma, head and neck, liver or kidney cancer. This chain joins TRBV6-1 and TRBJ1-1; a possible D gene is TRBD1 (5 bases). This specimen consisted of CD4+ or CD8+ T cells sorted from blood, obtained in a trial of the OX40 agonist ivuxolimab. The CDR3 protein is CASSELTVTEAFF. The CDR3 DNA reads as TGTGCCAGCAGTGAACTGACAGTCACTGAAGCTTTCTTT.